Presented here are 21 T cell receptor beta chains from one specimen sequenced in a study of human T cells and chemical hapten exposure (dated by TCRdb to the early 2020s). Libraries were constructed by RACE. Reads for this sample came from a NextSeq 500. TCRdb's own reprocessing of the public reads used fastp at Q25 and MiXCR and kept productive beta chains. Entries that share a CDR3 protein sequence are merged under the most common genes and DNA. The sample contains over 55,000 distinct CDR3 sequences, over 8.5% of them found a single time. 1.4% of the sample rests with the top ten. Taken with the paper, the label for time point translates to: patch test 3, about 24 weeks after DPC sensitization. This specimen's treatment or condition label, per the study, means: therapeutic diphenylcyclopropenone sensitization with weekly scalp DPC. Material: whole blood, obtained in connection with sensitization to the hapten diphenylcyclopropenone (DPC). The receptors derive from a woman aged 50 to 60 with alopecia areata. Some clones in this sample may be carry-over from other donors' samples.

This clonotype appeared many times. V gene TRBV6-1 combines with J gene TRBJ2-1; unclear D gene. Germline lookup yields CDR1 MNHNS and CDR2 SASEGT. V lost 4 bases and J lost 9, with 16 bases in between. The CDR3 has 14 amino acids. This CDR3 reads CASSGLQGHPEQFF. CDR3 coding DNA: TGTGCCAGCAGTGGGCTGCAAGGCCATCCTGAGCAGTTCTTC.

The genes are TRBV7-8 and TRBJ2-1; D is unresolved. The CDR3 sequence is 15 residues long. Trimming cost V 5 bases and J 1 base, with 12 bases left between them. Germline V gives CDR1 SGHVS, CDR2 FQNEAQ. The CDR3 DNA reads TGTGCCAGCAGCATGATAGAGAGTTCCTACAATGAGCAGTTCTTC. This gives the protein CASSMIESSYNEQFF.

This clonotype was seen many times. The genes are TRBV4-1 and TRBJ2-7; D gene unclear. This CDR3 is 13 amino acids long. Germline CDR1 reads MGHRA; CDR2 reads YSYEKL. The ends were cut back, 6 bases at V and 4 bases at J, with 13 bases in the middle. CDR3 coding DNA: TGCGCCAGCAGACGGACCGCCGAATACGAGCAGTACTTC. Its translation is CASRRTAEYEQYF.

This clonotype was recorded a few times. The chain links TRBV29-1 to TRBJ2-1; TRBD1 aligns across 7 bases. The CDR3 totals 13 residues. Germline CDR1 reads SQVTM; CDR2 reads ANQGSEA. V dropped 5 bases and J dropped 9; count of bases not matched to a gene: 10. The CDR3 nucleotides read TGCAGCGTTTCAAGTCCGGGACAGCCTGAGCAGTTCTTC. This sequence encodes CSVSSPGQPEQFF.

V and J are TRBV23-1 and TRBJ2-2, with a possible D match to TRBD2 (5 bases). TRBV23-1 is filed as an ORF, its function uncertain. The CDR3 covers 18 residues. V was trimmed by 3 bases and J by 3 bases, leaving 20 bases between them. CDR3 DNA sequence: TGCGCCAGCAGTCATTCACCGCAGACGGGGAGAGACACCGGGGAGCTGTTTTTT. Translated: CASSHSPQTGRDTGELFF.

This clonotype was detected a few times. The chain is built from TRBV6-6 and TRBJ2-5, with 7 bases identical to TRBD2. V was clipped by 5 bases and J by 5 bases; unmatched bases: 17. Germline V gene data show CDR1 as MNHNY and CDR2 as SVGAGI (reference sequence). CDR3 length equals 17 residues. The CDR3 spells CASSHHLRGGAPETQYF. The CDR3 nucleotides are TGTGCCAGCAGTCACCACCTCCGGGGAGGGGCCCCCGAGACCCAGTACTTC.

Ten or more counts support this clonotype. The chain is built from TRBV5-1 and TRBJ2-2, with TRBD1 matching 10 bases. There are 17 residues in the CDR3. The junction had 7 bases not matched to a gene; V was cut back by 1 base and J by 4 bases. Germline V gives CDR1 SGHRS, CDR2 YFSETQ. The chain's CDR3 is CASSLTGTGAFTGELFF. CDR3 nucleotide sequence: TGCGCCAGCAGCTTGACCGGGACAGGGGCATTCACCGGGGAGCTGTTTTTT.

This clonotype was recorded at least ten times. The rearrangement joins TRBV20-1 to TRBJ2-1; 8 nucleotides agree with TRBD2. Trimming took 3 bases from V and 7 from J; bases not matched to a gene: 8. The CDR3 contains 14 residues. Germline values: CDR1 DFQATT, CDR2 SNEGSKA (reference sequence). The CDR3 DNA reads TGCAGTGCTAGGGCCAGCGGGAGTAGGAATGAGCAGTTCTTC. Encoded protein: CSARASGSRNEQFF.

This clonotype came up many times. V gene TRBV18 combines with J gene TRBJ1-3; weak D call: TRBD1 (5 bases). The CDR3 is 17 residues long. CDR1 is KGHSH, CDR2 LQKENI, per germline. Trimming pared 3 bases from V and 0 bases from J, leaving 15 bases between. DNA for the CDR3: TGTGCCAGCTCACCGGGGCCGGCGACTATCTCTGGAAACACCATATATTTT. Protein product: CASSPGPATISGNTIYF. The whole variable domain, remainder taken from reference TRBV18 and TRBJ1-3, is NAGVMQNPRHLVRRRGQEARLRCSPMKGHSHVYWYRQLPEEGLKFMVYLQKENIIDESGMPKERFSAEFPKEGPSILRIQQVVRGDSAAYFCASSPGPATISGNTIYFGEGSWLTVV.

This clonotype showed up just a few times. The J gene is TRBJ1-3, the V gene TRBV28, with D maybe TRBD1 (6 bases). This CDR3 contains 14 residues. Germline assignment: CDR1 MDHEN and CDR2 SYDVKM. Trimming removed 6 bases at V and 4 bases at J, with 13 bases between. The CDR3 here is CASSQGNPGNTIYF. CDR3 DNA: TGTGCCAGCAGCCAGGGGAACCCCGGAAACACCATATATTTT.

This clonotype was counted many times. The V gene is TRBV29-1, the J gene TRBJ2-1; either TRBD1 or TRBD2 may fit D (6 bases each). CDR3 length equals 16 residues. The ends were cut back, 3 bases at V and 4 bases at J, with 19 bases in the middle. The germline CDR1 and CDR2 sequences are SQVTM and ANQGSEA. Written as DNA, the CDR3 is TGCAGCGTTGAGACAGGAAGTAGCGGACTTTACAATGAGCAGTTCTTC. This sequence encodes CSVETGSSGLYNEQFF.

The chain has TRBV6-1 and TRBJ1-2, with D uncertain. This CDR3 region has 14 residues. Trimming left V 0 bases short and J 7 bases short, with 12 bases between. Germline CDR1 MNHNS, CDR2 SASEGT. CDR3 nucleotides: TGTGCCAGCAGTGAAGCCCAGATACCCGGTGGCTACACCTTC. It yields the protein CASSEAQIPGGYTF.

There are many counts of this clonotype. V is TRBV7-9 and J is TRBJ2-3; D gene uncertain. CDR3 length equals 15 residues. Germline V gene lookup returns CDR1 SEHNR and CDR2 FQNEAQ (reference sequence). The ends were cut back, 4 bases at V and 3 bases at J, with 14 bases in the middle. The CDR3 loop reads CASSSRTEPTDTQYF. The CDR3 nucleotides read TGTGCCAGCAGCTCGCGGACCGAGCCGACAGATACGCAGTATTTT.

In nucleotides, the CDR3 is TGCAGTGCTAGACTAGGACTAGCGGGTTGGCCGGCGCAGTATTTT. It yields the protein CSARLGLAGWPAQYF. The chain combines TRBV20-1 with TRBJ2-3; 11 bases match TRBD2. Looked up from germline, CDR1 is DFQATT and CDR2 is SNEGSKA (reference sequence). This CDR3 spans 15 amino acids. V lost 2 bases to trimming and J lost 10 bases; unmatched junction nucleotides: 11.

Ten or more counts support this clonotype. The chain links TRBV28 to TRBJ2-3; D gene ambiguous. The germline V gene has CDR1 MDHEN and CDR2 SYDVKM. The V gene lost 5 bases and the J gene lost 2 bases, with 14 bases spanning the gap. The CDR3 has 15 amino acids. In nucleotides, the CDR3 is TGTGCCAGCAGTACGAAAGTATACATCACAGATACGCAGTATTTT. This codes for CASSTKVYITDTQYF.

This clonotype has at least ten counts. This rearrangement joins TRBV20-1 to TRBJ2-3, with TRBD2 matching 10 bases. Germline V CDR1 and CDR2: DFQATT, SNEGSKA (reference sequence). There are 16 residues in the CDR3. V dropped 5 bases and J dropped 0; count of bases not matched to a gene: 8. Here the CDR3 reads CSAPRTSGASTDTQYF. The CDR3, as DNA: TGCAGTGCTCCCCGGACTAGCGGAGCTAGCACAGATACGCAGTATTTT.

This chain uses TRBV7-2 with TRBJ2-5; D perhaps matches TRBD2 (5 bases). Germline V gene lookup returns CDR1 SGHTA and CDR2 FQGNSA. CDR3 length: 13 amino acids. The V gene lost 6 bases and the J gene lost 1 base, with 9 bases spanning the gap. The CDR3 protein is CASSGERQETQYF. The CDR3 DNA reads TGTGCCAGCAGTGGGGAGCGCCAAGAGACCCAGTACTTC. Combining the CDR3 with reference TRBV7-2 and TRBJ2-5 gives the whole variable domain GAGVSQSPSNKVTEKGKDVELRCDPISGHTALYWYRQSLGQGLEFLIYFQGNSAPDKSGLPSDRFSAERTGGSVSTLTIQRTQQEDSAVYLCASSGERQETQYFGPGTRLLVL.

The chain combines TRBV10-3 with TRBJ1-6; possible D gene TRBD1, 6 bases. Germline-derived CDR1 and CDR2 are ENHRY and SYGVKD. This CDR3 contains 14 residues. Trimming shortened V by 2 bases and J by 11 bases, and 13 bases separated the two germline ends. Here the CDR3 DNA reads TGTGCCATCAGTGAGCGCCAGGGGAACGCACCCCTCCACTTT. It translates to CAISERQGNAPLHF.

This clonotype was seen ten or more times. The V gene is TRBV3-1, the J gene TRBJ2-5; perhaps TRBD1 as D (6 bases). Germline V CDR1 and CDR2: LGHDT, YNNKEL (reference sequence). V shed 4 bases and J shed 2 bases, with 11 bases lying between them. The length of the CDR3 is 14 residues. The CDR3 DNA sequence: TGTGCCAGCAGCCCCCACAGGGTACAAGAGACCCAGTACTTC. Amino acid sequence: CASSPHRVQETQYF.

The sample holds a few counts of this clonotype. The chain combines TRBV5-1 with TRBJ2-5; TRBD2 matches 10 bases. The CDR3 totals 14 residues. Germline CDR1 SGHRS, CDR2 YFSETQ. V lost 7 bases, J lost 0 bases, and 3 bases stayed unmatched. The CDR3 region has the DNA TGCGCCAGCGCGACTAGCGGGTACCAAGAGACCCAGTACTTC. Translating it yields CASATSGYQETQYF. The variable domain in full, completed from reference TRBV5-1 and TRBJ2-5, reads KAGVTQTPRYLIKTRGQQVTLSCSPISGHRSVSWYQQTPGQGLQFLFEYFSETQRNKGNFPGRFSGRQFSNSRSEMNVSTLELGDSALYLCASATSGYQETQYFGPGTRLLVL.

The CDR3 nucleotides read TGTGCCAGCAGCCCGCATAACTACGAGCAGTACTTC. Residues: CASSPHNYEQYF. V usage is TRBV25-1 and J usage is TRBJ2-7; no clear D gene. The CDR3 contains 12 residues. V lost 6 bases, J lost 3 bases, and 9 bases lay in between. Germline V gives CDR1 MGHDK, CDR2 SYGVNS.